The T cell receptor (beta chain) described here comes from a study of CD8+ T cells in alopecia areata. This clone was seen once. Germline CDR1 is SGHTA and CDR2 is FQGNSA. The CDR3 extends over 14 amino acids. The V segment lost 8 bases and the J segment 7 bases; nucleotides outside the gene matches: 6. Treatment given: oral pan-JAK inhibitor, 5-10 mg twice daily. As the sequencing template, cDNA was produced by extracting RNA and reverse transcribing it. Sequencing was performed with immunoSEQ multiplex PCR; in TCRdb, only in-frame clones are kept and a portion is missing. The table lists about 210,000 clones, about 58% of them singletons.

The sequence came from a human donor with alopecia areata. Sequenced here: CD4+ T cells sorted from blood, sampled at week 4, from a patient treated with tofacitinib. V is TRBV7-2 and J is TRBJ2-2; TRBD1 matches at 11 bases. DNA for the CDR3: TGTGCCAGCGGCGGACAGGGGGCGATCGGGGAGCTGTTTTTT. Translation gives CASGGQGAIGELFF.